This T cell receptor beta chain was documented in a study of blood T cell repertoires in COVID-19. The table came from immunoSEQ multiplex PCR; TCRdb's copy has only in-frame clones and leaves some out. The sample lists 200,000 to 250,000 clones; about 86% were seen once. The CDR3 is made up of 14 amino acids. The sequence came from a man aged 80 or over with acute or convalescent COVID-19. The gene calls are TRBV21-1 and TRBJ2-7; TRBD1 is the table's D call and was not checked against the DNA. TRBV21-1 constitutes a pseudogene. The specimen sequenced was peripheral blood. CDR3 amino acids: CASSGRTGPYEQYF. DNA of the CDR3: TGTGCCAGCAGCGGCCGGACAGGGCCCTACGAGCAGTACTTC.